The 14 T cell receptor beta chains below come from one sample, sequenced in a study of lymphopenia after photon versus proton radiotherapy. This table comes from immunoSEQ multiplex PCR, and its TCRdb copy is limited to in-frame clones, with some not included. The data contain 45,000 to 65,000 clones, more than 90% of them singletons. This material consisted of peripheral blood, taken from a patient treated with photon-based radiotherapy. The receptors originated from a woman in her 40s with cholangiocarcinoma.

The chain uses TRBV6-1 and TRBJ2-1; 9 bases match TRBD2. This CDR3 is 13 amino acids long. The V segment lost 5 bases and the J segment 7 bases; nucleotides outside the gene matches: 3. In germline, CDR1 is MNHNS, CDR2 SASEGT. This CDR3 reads CASSWLAGNEQFF. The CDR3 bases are TGTGCCAGCAGTTGGCTAGCGGGAAATGAGCAGTTCTTC.

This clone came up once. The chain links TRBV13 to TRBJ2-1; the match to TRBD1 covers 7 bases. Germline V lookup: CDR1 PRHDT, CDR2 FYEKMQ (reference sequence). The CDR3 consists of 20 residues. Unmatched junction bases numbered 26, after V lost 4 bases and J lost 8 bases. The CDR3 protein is CASSSTPGQQLDPFSDEQFF. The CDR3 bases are TGTGCCAGCAGCTCAACCCCGGGACAGCAACTAGACCCCTTTTCGGATGAGCAGTTCTTC.

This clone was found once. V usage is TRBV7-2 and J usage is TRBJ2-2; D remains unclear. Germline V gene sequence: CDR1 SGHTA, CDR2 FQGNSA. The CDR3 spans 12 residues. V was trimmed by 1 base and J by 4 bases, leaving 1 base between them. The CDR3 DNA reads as TGTGCCAGCAGCTTAGGCACCGGGGAGCTGTTTTTT. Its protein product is CASSLGTGELFF. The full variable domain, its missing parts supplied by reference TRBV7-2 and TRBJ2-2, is GAGVSQSPSNKVTEKGKDVELRCDPISGHTALYWYRQSLGQGLEFLIYFQGNSAPDKSGLPSDRFSAERTGGSVSTLTIQRTQQEDSAVYLCASSLGTGELFFGEGSRLTVL.

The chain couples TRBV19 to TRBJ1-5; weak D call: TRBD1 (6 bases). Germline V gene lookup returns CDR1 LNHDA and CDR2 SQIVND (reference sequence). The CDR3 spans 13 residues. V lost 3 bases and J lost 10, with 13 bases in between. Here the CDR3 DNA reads TGTGCCAGTAGTATTGGACAGAGCAAACCCCAGCATTTT. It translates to CASSIGQSKPQHF.

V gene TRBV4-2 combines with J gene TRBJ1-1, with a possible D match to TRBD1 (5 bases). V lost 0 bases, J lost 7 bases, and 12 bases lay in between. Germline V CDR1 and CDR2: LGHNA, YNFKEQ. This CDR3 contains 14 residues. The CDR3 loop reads CASSQDGAGIEAFF. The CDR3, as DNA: TGTGCCAGCAGCCAAGATGGGGCAGGAATTGAAGCTTTCTTT.

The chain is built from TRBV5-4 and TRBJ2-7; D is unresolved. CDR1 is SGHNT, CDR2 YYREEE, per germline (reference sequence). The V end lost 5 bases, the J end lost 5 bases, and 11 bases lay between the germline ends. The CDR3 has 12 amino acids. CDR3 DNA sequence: TGTGCCAGCAGAACCGGGCCCCACGAGCAGTACTTC. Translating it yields CASRTGPHEQYF.

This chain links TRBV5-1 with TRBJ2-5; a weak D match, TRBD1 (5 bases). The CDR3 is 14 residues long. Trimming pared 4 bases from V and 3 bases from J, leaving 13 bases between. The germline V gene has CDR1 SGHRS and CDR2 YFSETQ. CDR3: CASSAQGAKETQYF. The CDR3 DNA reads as TGCGCCAGCAGCGCACAAGGGGCCAAAGAGACCCAGTACTTC. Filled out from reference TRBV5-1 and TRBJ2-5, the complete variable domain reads KAGVTQTPRYLIKTRGQQVTLSCSPISGHRSVSWYQQTPGQGLQFLFEYFSETQRNKGNFPGRFSGRQFSNSRSEMNVSTLELGDSALYLCASSAQGAKETQYFGPGTRLLVL.

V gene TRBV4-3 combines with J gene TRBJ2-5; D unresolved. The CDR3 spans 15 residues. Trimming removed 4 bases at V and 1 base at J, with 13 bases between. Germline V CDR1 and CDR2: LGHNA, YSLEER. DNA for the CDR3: TGCGCCAGCAGCCGCAACTTAGCAGTCCAAGAGACCCAGTACTTC. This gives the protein CASSRNLAVQETQYF.

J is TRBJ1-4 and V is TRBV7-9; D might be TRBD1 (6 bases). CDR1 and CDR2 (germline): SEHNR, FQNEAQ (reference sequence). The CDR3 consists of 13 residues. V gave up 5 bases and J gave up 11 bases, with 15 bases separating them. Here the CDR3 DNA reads TGTGCCAGCAGCGAGGCGCTACAGGGCAAACTGTTTTTT. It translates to CASSEALQGKLFF.

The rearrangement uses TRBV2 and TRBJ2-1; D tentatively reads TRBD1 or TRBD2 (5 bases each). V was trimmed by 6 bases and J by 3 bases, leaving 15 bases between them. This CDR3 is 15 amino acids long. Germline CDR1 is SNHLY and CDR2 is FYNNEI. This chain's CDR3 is CASSQVGTGYNEQFF. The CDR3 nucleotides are TGTGCCAGCAGCCAAGTGGGGACGGGCTACAATGAGCAGTTCTTC.

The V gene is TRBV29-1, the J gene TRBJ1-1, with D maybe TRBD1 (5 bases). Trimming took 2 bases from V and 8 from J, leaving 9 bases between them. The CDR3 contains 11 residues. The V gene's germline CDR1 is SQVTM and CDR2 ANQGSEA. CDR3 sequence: CSVEPGKEAFF. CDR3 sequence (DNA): TGCAGCGTTGAACCAGGGAAGGAAGCTTTCTTT.

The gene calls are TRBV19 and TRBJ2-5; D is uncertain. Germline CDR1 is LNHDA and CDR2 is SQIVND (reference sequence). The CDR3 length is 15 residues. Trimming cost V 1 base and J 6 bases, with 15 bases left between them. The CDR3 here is CASSIGTLNLKTQYF. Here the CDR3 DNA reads TGTGCCAGTAGTATAGGGACCCTAAACCTCAAGACCCAGTACTTC.

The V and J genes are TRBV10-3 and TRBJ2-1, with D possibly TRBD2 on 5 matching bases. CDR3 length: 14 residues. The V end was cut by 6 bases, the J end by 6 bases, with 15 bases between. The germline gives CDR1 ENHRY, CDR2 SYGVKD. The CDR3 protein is CAIRDATNANEQFF. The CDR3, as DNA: TGTGCCATCAGGGACGCGACTAACGCCAATGAGCAGTTCTTC.

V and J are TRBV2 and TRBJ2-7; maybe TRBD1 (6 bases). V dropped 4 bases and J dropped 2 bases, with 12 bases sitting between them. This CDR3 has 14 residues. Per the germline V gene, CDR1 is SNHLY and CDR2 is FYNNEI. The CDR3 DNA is TGTGCCAGCAGTGGTCAGGGGTACACCTACGAGCAGTACTTC. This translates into CASSGQGYTYEQYF.